This T cell receptor (beta chain) was found in a study of blood T cell repertoires in COVID-19. Study context: Both acute and convalescent COVID-19 samples were obtained from the United States, Italy and Spain. T cells, B-cell-depleted T cells, or PBMCs supplied cDNA or gDNA.

V was pared by 1 base and J by 6 bases, with 13 bases between. Germline lookup yields CDR1 SGHVS and CDR2 FQNEAQ. The CDR3 extends over 15 amino acids. Original processing methods: Amplification of reference gene primers was used by the study to estimate nucleated cell counts. Clones were sequenced by immunoSEQ multiplex PCR, and TCRdb holds only the in-frame ones, with some missing. The DNA gave D and trimming, while V, J and clone size come from that table. This sample yields 220,000 or so clones, of which around four fifths are seen a single time; around 5.5% belongs to the top ten. The sequence derives from a woman in her fifties or sixties who had recovered from COVID-19. The chain combines TRBV7-8 with TRBJ1-3, with D unclear. The sequenced material came from peripheral blood. The CDR3 nucleotides are TGTGCCAGCAGCTTAGTACGGTGGCAGGCAAACACCATATATTTT. Its protein product is CASSLVRWQANTIYF.